This T cell receptor beta chain was captured by sequencing in a study of cytomegalovirus exposure and HLA in healthy donors. PCR amplification relied on 60 Vbeta primers (plus 13 Jbeta primers). Profiling relied on immunoSEQ multiplex PCR, and the TCRdb table lists in-frame clones only, not all of them. Among about 180,000 clones listed, roughly 77% were seen once. Turning to this clone: Its specificity is unknown.

CDR1 and CDR2 from the germline V gene are MNHEY and SVGAGI. This CDR3 has 16 residues. With V trimmed by 0 bases and J by 1 base, 1 base remained unmatched. The study, taken as a whole, reports: Because they were indistinguishable, some V segments, including TRBV6-2 and TRBV6-3, were excluded. The majority of CMV-associated TCR beta chains were reported as apparently HLA-restricted in a later analysis. TCR beta V segments were, for the most part, productive about 87% or about 30% of the time in an earlier analysis.

The sequenced sample consisted of PBMCs. The rearrangement joins TRBV6-5 to TRBJ2-3, with TRBD2 matching 10 bases. This TCR was recovered from a woman in her 30s in good health and CMV-seronegative. CDR3 coding DNA: TGTGCCAGCAGTTACTCAAGCGGGGGGGGCACAGATACGCAGTATTTT. This gives the protein CASSYSSGGGTDTQYF.